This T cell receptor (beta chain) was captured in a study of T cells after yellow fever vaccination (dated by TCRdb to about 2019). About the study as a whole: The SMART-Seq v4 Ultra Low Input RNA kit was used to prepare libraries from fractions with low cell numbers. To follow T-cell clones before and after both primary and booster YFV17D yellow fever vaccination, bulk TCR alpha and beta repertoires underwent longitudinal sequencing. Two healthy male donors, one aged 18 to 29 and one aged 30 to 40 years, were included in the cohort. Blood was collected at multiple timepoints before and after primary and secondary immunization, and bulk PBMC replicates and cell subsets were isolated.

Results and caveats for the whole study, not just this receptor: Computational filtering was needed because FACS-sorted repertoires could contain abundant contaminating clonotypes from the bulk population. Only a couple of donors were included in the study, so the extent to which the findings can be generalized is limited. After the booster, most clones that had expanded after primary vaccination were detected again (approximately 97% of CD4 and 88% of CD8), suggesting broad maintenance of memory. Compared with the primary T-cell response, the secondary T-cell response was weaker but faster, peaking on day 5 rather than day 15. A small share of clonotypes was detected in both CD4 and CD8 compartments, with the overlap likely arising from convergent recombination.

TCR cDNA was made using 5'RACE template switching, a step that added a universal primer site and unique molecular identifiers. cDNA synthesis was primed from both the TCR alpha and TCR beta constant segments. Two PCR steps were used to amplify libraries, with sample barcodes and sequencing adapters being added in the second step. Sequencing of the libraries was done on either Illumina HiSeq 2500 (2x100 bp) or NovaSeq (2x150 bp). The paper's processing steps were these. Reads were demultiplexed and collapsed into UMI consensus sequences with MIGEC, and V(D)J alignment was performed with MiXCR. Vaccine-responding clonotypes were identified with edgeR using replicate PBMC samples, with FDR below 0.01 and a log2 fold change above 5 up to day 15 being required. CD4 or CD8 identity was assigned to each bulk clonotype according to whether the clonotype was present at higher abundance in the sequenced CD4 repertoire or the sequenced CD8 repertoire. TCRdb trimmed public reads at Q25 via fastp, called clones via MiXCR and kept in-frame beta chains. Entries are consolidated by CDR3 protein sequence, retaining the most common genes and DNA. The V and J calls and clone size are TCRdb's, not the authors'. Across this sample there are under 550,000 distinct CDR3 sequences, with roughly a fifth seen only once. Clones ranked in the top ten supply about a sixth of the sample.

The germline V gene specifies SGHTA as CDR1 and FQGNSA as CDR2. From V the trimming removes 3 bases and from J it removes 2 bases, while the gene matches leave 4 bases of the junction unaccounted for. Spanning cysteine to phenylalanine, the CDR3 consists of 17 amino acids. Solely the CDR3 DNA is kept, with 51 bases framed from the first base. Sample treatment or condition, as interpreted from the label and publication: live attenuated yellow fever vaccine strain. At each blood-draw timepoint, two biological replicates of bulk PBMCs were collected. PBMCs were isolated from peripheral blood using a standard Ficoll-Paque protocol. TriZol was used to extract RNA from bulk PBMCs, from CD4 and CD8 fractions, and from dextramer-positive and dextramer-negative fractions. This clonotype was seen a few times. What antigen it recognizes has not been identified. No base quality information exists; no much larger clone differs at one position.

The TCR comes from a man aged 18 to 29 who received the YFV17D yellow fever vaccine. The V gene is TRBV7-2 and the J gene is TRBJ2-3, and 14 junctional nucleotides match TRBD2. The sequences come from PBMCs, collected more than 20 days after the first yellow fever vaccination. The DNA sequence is TGTGCCAGCAGCTTCGGGACTAGCGGGGGTCTCACAGATACGCAGTATTTT. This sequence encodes CASSFGTSGGLTDTQYF. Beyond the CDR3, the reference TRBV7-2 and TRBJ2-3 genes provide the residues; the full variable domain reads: GAGVSQSPSNKVTEKGKDVELRCDPISGHTALYWYRQSLGQGLEFLIYFQGNSAPDKSGLPSDRFSAERTGGSVSTLTIQRTQQEDSAVYLCASSFGTSGGLTDTQYFGPGTRLTVL.